The rows below give T cell receptor beta chains drawn from one sample of a study of blood T cell repertoires in COVID-19. The data were produced by immunoSEQ multiplex PCR, yet TCRdb's version contains in-frame clones alone and is incomplete. The data contain roughly 260,000 clones, roughly 86% of them seen just once; the ten biggest clones take up under 3%. What was sequenced was PBMCs or T cells enriched from blood (not recorded which). Receptors were obtained from a woman younger than 30 who had recovered from COVID-19. Each CDR3 is given with its conserved first and last residue. The D gene is left open where the match is weak. Rows give clone size only sometimes, using once, few, many, or a class for an expanded clone.

clone_size	d_call	v_call	j_call	cdr3_aa	cdr3_nt
.	.	TRBV30	TRBJ2-3	CAWSLGGGLDTQYF	TGTGCCTGGAGCCTAGGGGGGGGTTTGGATACGCAGTATTTT
.	TRBD1	TRBV7-8	TRBJ1-2	CASSLGQGRPNYGYTF	TGTGCCAGCAGCTTGGGACAGGGTAGGCCCAACTATGGCTACACCTTC
.	.	TRBV28	TRBJ1-5	CASTETNRDNNQPQHF	TGTGCCAGCACCGAAACCAACCGGGACAATAATCAGCCCCAGCATTTT
.	.	TRBV27	TRBJ2-3	CASKRVPTDTQYF	TGTGCCAGTAAGCGGGTCCCCACAGATACGCAGTATTTT
.	TRBD2	TRBV4-3	TRBJ2-7	CASSQTLAVSYEQYF	TGCGCCAGCAGCCAGACACTAGCGGTCTCCTACGAGCAGTACTTC
.	.	TRBV7-2	TRBJ1-6	CASSGGNSPLHF	TGTGCCAGCAGCGGGGGGAATTCACCCCTCCACTTT
.	.	TRBV30	TRBJ2-7	CAWRGDRYEQYF	TGTGCCTGGAGAGGAGATCGCTACGAGCAGTACTTC
.	TRBD2	TRBV9	TRBJ2-2	CASSVAGGISNTGELFF	TGTGCCAGCAGCGTAGCGGGAGGGATTTCGAACACCGGGGAGCTGTTTTTT
.	TRBD2	TRBV29-1	TRBJ2-1	CSVVVSGGNEQFF	TGCAGCGTTGTCGTTAGCGGGGGCAATGAGCAGTTCTTC
.	.	TRBV9	TRBJ2-2	CASSAGQNTGELFF	TGTGCCAGCAGCGCCGGACAGAACACCGGGGAGCTGTTTTTT
.	TRBD2	TRBV4-1	TRBJ2-1	CASSHPSGEQFF	TGCGCCAGCAGCCACCCTAGCGGTGAGCAGTTCTTC
.	.	TRBV7-2	TRBJ2-2	CASSGLRPYTGELFF	TGTGCCAGCAGCGGACTGCGACCGTACACCGGGGAGCTGTTTTTT
.	.	TRBV6-2/TRBV6-3	TRBJ1-5	CASSYTGRDHGPQHF	TGTGCCAGCAGTTACACCGGGAGAGATCACGGGCCCCAGCATTTT
.	TRBD2	TRBV18	TRBJ2-2	CASSPPVLAGTGELFF	TGTGCCAGCTCACCACCGGTACTAGCGGGAACCGGGGAGCTGTTTTTT
.	.	TRBV27	TRBJ1-2	CASSKTSPIYSNYGYTF	TGTGCCAGCAGTAAGACAAGCCCCATCTATTCTAACTATGGCTACACCTTC
.	TRBD1	TRBV6-5	TRBJ1-2	CASRAGGYGYTF	TGTGCCAGCAGGGCAGGGGGCTATGGCTACACCTTC
.	TRBD1	TRBV5-1	TRBJ2-1	CASSRGTGTYNEQFF	TGCGCCAGCAGCAGAGGGACAGGGACCTACAATGAGCAGTTCTTC
.	TRBD1	TRBV7-9	TRBJ2-7	CASSRDRGTRDYEQYF	TGTGCCAGCAGCCGAGACAGGGGGACAAGGGACTACGAGCAGTACTTC
.	.	TRBV19	TRBJ1-1	CASSNSVVNTEAFF	TGTGCCAGTAGTAACAGTGTGGTGAACACTGAAGCTTTCTTT
.	TRBD1	TRBV4-3	TRBJ2-7	CASSQMDRGLDEQYF	TGCGCCAGCAGCCAAATGGACAGGGGGCTCGACGAGCAGTACTTC
.	.	TRBV5-6	TRBJ1-5	CASSLYSSGGNQPQHF	TGTGCCAGCAGCTTGTACTCGTCAGGGGGCAATCAGCCCCAGCATTTT
once	.	TRBV7-3	TRBJ2-2	CASRPQTSTGELFF	TGTGCCAGCCGCCCTCAGACTAGTACCGGGGAGCTGTTTTTT
.	TRBD2	TRBV4-1	TRBJ2-2	CASSQDAPGLAENTGELFF	TGCGCCAGCAGCCAAGACGCACCGGGACTAGCGGAAAACACCGGGGAGCTGTTTTTT
.	.	TRBV9	TRBJ2-1	CASSVDWTGDYNEQFF	TGTGCCAGCAGCGTAGATTGGACTGGGGATTACAATGAGCAGTTCTTC
.	.	TRBV6-5	TRBJ2-3	CASSGRGPTDTQYF	TGTGCCAGCAGCGGGAGAGGGCCCACAGATACGCAGTATTTT
.	.	TRBV9	TRBJ2-1	CASSSRGLGNEQFF	TGTGCCAGCAGCTCCCGCGGCCTCGGGAATGAGCAGTTCTTC
.	TRBD1	TRBV3-1/TRBV3-2	TRBJ1-2	CASSQDRITGAYGYTF	TGTGCCAGCAGCCAAGATCGAATTACAGGGGCGTATGGCTACACCTTC
.	.	TRBV7-9	TRBJ1-1	CASSLAGQVNTEAFF	TGTGCCAGCAGCTTAGCTGGGCAGGTGAACACTGAAGCTTTCTTT
.	.	TRBV28	TRBJ1-1	CASSSNTEAFF	TGTGCCAGCAGCTCGAACACTGAAGCTTTCTTT
once	.	TRBV10-3	TRBJ1-3	CAISPGLSLYTIYF	TGTGCCATCAGCCCGGGACTGTCTCTGTACACCATATATTTT
once	.	TRBV27	TRBJ2-7	CASSLLSVVTGEQYF	TGTGCCAGCAGTTTATTGTCTGTGGTTACGGGCGAGCAGTACTTC
.	TRBD2	TRBV7-3	TRBJ2-1	CASSATSGPSYEQFF	TGTGCCAGCAGCGCGACTAGCGGGCCTAGCTATGAGCAGTTCTTC
few	TRBD1	TRBV18	TRBJ1-1	CASSRDRGTNTEAFF	TGTGCCAGCTCACGGGACAGGGGCACTAACACTGAAGCTTTCTTT
once	TRBD2	TRBV2	TRBJ2-1	CASSDLGLAGGLSYNEQFF	TGTGCCAGCAGTGATTTGGGACTAGCGGGAGGGCTCTCCTACAATGAGCAGTTCTTC
.	.	TRBV11-2	TRBJ2-1	CASSIERTSGNEQFF	TGTGCCAGCAGCATAGAGCGGACATCTGGCAATGAGCAGTTCTTC
.	TRBD2	TRBV5-1	TRBJ2-7	CASSLGLAGGPHEQYF	TGCGCCAGCAGCCTGGGACTAGCGGGGGGGCCCCACGAGCAGTACTTC
.	.	TRBV11-3	TRBJ1-4	CASSQAPNEKLFF	TGTGCCAGCAGCCAAGCCCCTAATGAAAAACTGTTTTTT
.	.	TRBV6-5	TRBJ2-7	CASSYSRYEQYF	TGTGCCAGCAGTTACTCTCGTTACGAGCAGTACTTC
.	TRBD1	TRBV13	TRBJ2-2	CASSLGDRDTGELFF	TGTGCCAGCAGCTTGGGAGACAGGGACACCGGGGAGCTGTTTTTT
.	TRBD2	TRBV3-1/TRBV3-2	TRBJ2-1	CASSQAGVGLAGVTEQFF	TGTGCCAGCAGCCAAGCAGGCGTTGGGCTAGCGGGAGTTACTGAGCAGTTCTTC
.	.	TRBV21-1	TRBJ2-1	CASSGDRVSSYNEQFF	TGTGCCAGCAGCGGTGACAGGGTGAGCTCCTACAATGAGCAGTTCTTC
.	.	TRBV29-1	TRBJ2-4	CSVKPAAKNIQYF	TGCAGCGTTAAACCTGCGGCCAAAAACATTCAGTACTTC
once	.	TRBV11-3	TRBJ1-6	CASSLGVPSNSPLHF	TGTGCCAGCAGCTTAGGTGTCCCGTCGAATTCACCCCTCCACTTT